The clone carrying this T cell receptor (beta chain) showed up just once. Its antigen is not known. RNA, once extracted, was reverse transcribed into cDNA for use as the sequencing template. Repertoires were generated with immunoSEQ multiplex PCR, while TCRdb's copy carries only in-frame clones and drops some. The sample lists 90,000 or so clones, around 40% occurring once. These data are taken from a study of CD8+ T cells in alopecia areata. General observations from the study: In lesional scalp, particularly from alopecia totalis/universalis, clonality was higher than in normal scalp.

The CDR3 spans 14 residues. V lost 0 bases to trimming and J lost 1 base, with 6 bases between them. Germline V gives CDR1 MNHEY, CDR2 SVGAGI. Treatment in this sample: oral pan-JAK inhibitor, 5-10 mg twice daily. The chain combines TRBV6-5 with TRBJ1-1; D is undetermined. The sequencing here drew on CD8+ T cells sorted from blood, taken at week 24, from a patient treated with tofacitinib. The TCR sequence derives from a human donor with alopecia areata. The CDR3 protein is CASSYSQANTEAFF. In DNA form, the CDR3 reads TGTGCCAGCAGTTACTCCCAGGCGAACACTGAAGCTTTCTTT.